The 2 T cell receptor beta chains below come from one sample, sequenced in a study of blood T cell repertoires in COVID-19. Clones were sequenced by immunoSEQ multiplex PCR, and TCRdb holds only the in-frame ones, with some missing. The sample contains about 59,000 clones, 75% to 95% of which appear only once. The sequencing sample was made of peripheral blood. Receptors originate from a man older than 75 with acute or convalescent COVID-19.

The chain couples TRBV12-5 to TRBJ2-3; the match to TRBD2 covers 7 bases. CDR3 length: 15 residues. The ends lost 0 bases at V and 2 bases at J; junction bases unmatched: 2. Germline assignment: CDR1 LGHNT and CDR2 FRNRAP. In DNA form, the CDR3 reads TGTGCTAGTGGTTTGGTCGGGGGGTCCACAGATACGCAGTATTTT. Translation: CASGLVGGSTDTQYF.

This chain links TRBV28 with TRBJ2-3; 7 bases line up with TRBD1. Germline V gene data show CDR1 as MDHEN and CDR2 as SYDVKM. J lost 2 bases, V lost 0 bases, and 2 bases had no gene match. The CDR3 is made up of 15 amino acids. The CDR3 spells CASSLWGTDTDTQYF. DNA for the CDR3: TGTGCCAGCAGTTTATGGGGGACAGACACAGATACGCAGTATTTT.